This TCR beta chain was sequenced in a study of blood T cells in healthy people across ages (dated by TCRdb to 2015 to 2017). Describing the broader study: In model experiments, template switching captured roughly one uniquely barcoded TCR beta cDNA molecule for every two T cells. To track age-related changes in TCR beta repertoire diversity, the study relied on deep sequencing normalized with unique cDNA molecular identifiers. The donors were split into four age groups: young (average approximately 16 years), middle-aged (roughly 42), aged (roughly 60) and long-lived (over 80). Using the same blood draw, the study looked at two additional independent replicas of 1 million unique cDNA reads for two donors, one aged 18 to 30 and the other aged 80 or older. What the authors observed across the whole study: Bulk unsorted PBMC profiling prevented conclusive comparison of naive and antigen-experienced compartments. Total diversity estimates from one million sequenced T cells were considered lower bounds and underestimates. Compared with the aged group, more naive CD4+ T cells, fewer expanded clones and increased TCR diversity were shown by the long-lived group, suggesting age selection. As age increased, observed TCR beta diversity per million T cells dropped in a roughly linear way, and a significant reduction was already evident by age 40. Because the CMV infection status of the donors was unknown, age-related changes in expanded clonotypes may potentially have been confounded. Observed TCR beta diversity correlated strongly with the percentage of naive T cells measured by flow cytometry.

Donors were around 37 systemically healthy Caucasian individuals from Russia aged roughly 6 to 90 years. Roughly 11 milliliters of peripheral blood were drawn from each donor into EDTA-treated Vacutainer tubes. Ficoll-Paque density-gradient centrifugation was used to isolate PBMCs, with at least 7 million obtained per sample. Trizol reagent was used to extract total RNA from PBMCs, with at least 6 micrograms per sample. For every donor, flow cytometry on a PBMC aliquot measured the percentage of naive CD45RAhigh/CD27high T cells. In this sample, this clonotype turned up a few times. What this receptor recognizes is not known. No much larger clone is present one base from it, and per-base qualities are unavailable. The library relied on 5' RACE. Sequencing was carried out with an Illumina HiSeq 2500. A second PCR of about 7 to 12 cycles was performed with a sample-barcoded 5' primer and a J-beta primer mix. Each TCR beta cDNA molecule received a unique molecular identifier from a template-switch 5' adaptor carrying 12 random nucleotides. Each sample yielded at least 2.5 million CDR3-containing paired-end reads. The Mint cDNA synthesis kit, primed by a TRBC-specific oligonucleotide, was used to synthesize first-strand cDNA from all RNA. Following uracil-DNA glycosylase treatment, a first 18-cycle PCR with universal primers M1SS and BC2_uni_R was performed on all cDNA. The authors' analysis ran thus. Normalization of each sample was performed by random selection of 1 million high-quality reads, each carrying a distinct molecular identifier. Reads sharing molecular identifiers were discarded rather than binned into consensus sequences. MiTCR, set to a Q25 quality threshold and the strictest error-elimination algorithm, was used for CDR3 identification, clonotype clustering and error correction. A nonparametric unseen species model using Euler transformation provided a lower-bound estimate of total TCR beta diversity. Using fastp at Q25 and MiXCR, TCRdb reprocessed the public reads and kept productive beta chains. Each CDR3 protein gets just one entry, which takes the most common genes and DNA from the rows behind it. The V and J calls and clone size come from TCRdb's table, not from the authors' own analysis. The sample table holds almost 550,000 distinct CDR3 sequences, of which 24% were seen once. Jointly, the top ten make up around 10% of the sample.

The V end loses 6 bases and the J end loses 3 bases, and a stretch of 26 bases separates them. CDR1 and CDR2 are drawn from the germline V gene: MDHEN, SYDVKM. From the cysteine up to the phenylalanine, the CDR3 has a length of 18 residues. Here the CDR3 DNA is all that survives: 54 bases in frame from base 1. Another study also made use of these data, one on T cells of mothers and their children. That second report states: The donors were nine systemically healthy Caucasian individuals, made up of three mothers and their six children. cDNA synthesis consumed the entire amount of extracted RNA, loaded at about 1.6 ug RNA in each 15 ul reaction. Sample barcodes and 2-4 random nucleotides were added via the M1S primer in the second PCR. More than 8 million TCR beta CDR3 reads were obtained from each mother, and some 3 million reads were obtained from each child. TCR recombination output is similarly shaped by thymic selection in related and unrelated pairs, with a minor effect exerted by inherited differences. Normalized repertoire overlap in related mother-child pairs was always slightly higher than in unrelated mother-child pairs, but the difference was never significant. With a sensitivity of about 100 clones per million clonotypes, no persistent microchimeric T cell clones were detected. The study used deep NGS to compare TCR beta repertoires of mothers and children, seeking features distinguishing related mother-child pairs from unrelated individuals. The mean age was 40 +/- 4 years for the mothers and about 12 +/- 4 years for the children. Libraries were sequenced on Illumina HiSeq 2000 with 100+100 nt paired-end reads after adapter ligation with NEBNext reagents. To prevent cross-contamination, the mother and child libraries were prepared a month apart and were sequenced in separate runs. Each donor had between roughly 500,000 and 2,200,000 distinct TCR beta clonotypes identified. Naive TCR beta clonotypes were estimated from low-frequency clonotypes matched to each donor's FACS-determined naive share, without sorting.

The receptor chain draws on TRBV28 and TRBJ1-2; the best D guess is TRBD1, with 6 bases matching. Sequenced sample: blood. The sequence was collected from a boy aged 5-17 years in good health. The bases are TGTGCCAGCAGACAGAAACCCGGGACACCTCTCCTCCACTATGGCTACACCTTC. It codes for CASRQKPGTPLLHYGYTF.